This T cell receptor beta chain was observed in a study of Ad26.COV2.S vaccination and SARS-CoV-2 variants. Study findings and constraints: The TCR breadth and depth analyses may have understated or missed part of the total T cell responses.

Trimming pared 3 bases from V and 6 bases from J, leaving 10 bases between. The germline V gene has CDR1 SGHRS and CDR2 YFSETQ. The CDR3 covers 13 residues. Sequencing was performed with immunoSEQ multiplex PCR; in TCRdb, only in-frame clones are kept and a portion is missing. Among fewer than 400,000 clones listed, about nine tenths were seen once. The treatment here: roughly 20 received Ad26.COV2.S at low or high dose, single or two shots; several received placebo; per-sample allocation not given. Collection of samples fell on day 63 after the first vaccine or placebo injection. Participants' vaccine, an Ad26 vector, delivered Wuhan-strain SARS-CoV-2 spike. Remarks on this clone: Its antigen remains unidentified.

The J gene is TRBJ2-1, the V gene TRBV5-1; the D is unclear. The receptor was isolated from a person between 18 and 59 years old who received the Ad26.COV2.S COVID-19 vaccine or a placebo. The material was peripheral blood, obtained in a trial of Ad26.COV2.S vaccine versus placebo. For the CDR3, the DNA is TGCGCCAGCAGCTCCCCATCTTTCAATGAGCAGTTCTTC. Its protein product is CASSSPSFNEQFF.